A selection of T cell receptor beta chains follows, all from one sample in a study of shared clonotypes between healthy human individuals. Some clones are missing from TCRdb's copy, which holds only in-frame ones; the method was immunoSEQ multiplex PCR. The sample contains over 2,000,000 clones, approximately 92% of which appear only once. The sequencing input was naive CD8+ T cells from PBMCs. These receptors came from a man in his late teens or twenties in good health. Some clones in this sample may be carry-over from other donors' samples. Both conserved end residues are part of each CDR3. The order of the fields is clone size, V gene, J gene, D gene, CDR3 protein, CDR3 DNA. The D gene is left open where the match is weak. Size tells how often a clone was seen (once, few, many) or the class of an expanded clone, and some rows leave it out.

clone size: .; V gene: TRBV28; J gene: TRBJ2-1; D gene: TRBD2; CDR3 protein: CASRPASGSSYNEQFF; CDR3 DNA: TGTGCCAGCAGACCTGCTAGCGGGAGTTCCTACAATGAGCAGTTCTTC
clone size: .; V gene: TRBV4-1; J gene: TRBJ2-5; D gene: .; CDR3 protein: CASSPNPQEAQYF; CDR3 DNA: TGCGCCAGCAGCCCCAACCCCCAAGAGGCCCAGTACTTC
clone size: .; V gene: TRBV28; J gene: TRBJ1-6; D gene: .; CDR3 protein: CASRALWGNYNSPLHF; CDR3 DNA: TGTGCCAGCAGGGCGCTTTGGGGGAACTATAATTCACCCCTCCACTTT
clone size: .; V gene: TRBV16; J gene: TRBJ2-7; D gene: TRBD2; CDR3 protein: CASSQGLAESYEQYF; CDR3 DNA: TGTGCCAGCAGCCAGGGACTAGCGGAATCCTACGAGCAGTACTTC
clone size: .; V gene: TRBV9; J gene: TRBJ2-7; D gene: TRBD1; CDR3 protein: CASSGTGGSYEQYF; CDR3 DNA: TGTGCCAGCTCCGGGACAGGGGGTTCCTACGAGCAGTACTTC
clone size: .; V gene: TRBV9; J gene: TRBJ2-1; D gene: TRBD2; CDR3 protein: CASSAKPLVGLAANNEQFF; CDR3 DNA: TGTGCCAGCAGCGCGAAGCCCCTAGTGGGACTAGCGGCGAACAATGAGCAGTTCTTC
clone size: .; V gene: TRBV28; J gene: TRBJ2-2; D gene: .; CDR3 protein: CASSSEQGNLVTGELFF; CDR3 DNA: TGTGCCAGCAGTTCCGAGCAGGGAAATTTGGTCACCGGGGAGCTGTTTTTT
clone size: .; V gene: TRBV29-1; J gene: TRBJ1-1; D gene: .; CDR3 protein: CSVPTPTEAFF; CDR3 DNA: TGCAGCGTTCCAACCCCGACTGAAGCTTTCTTT
clone size: once; V gene: TRBV5-6; J gene: TRBJ2-2; D gene: .; CDR3 protein: CASSWTDTGELFF; CDR3 DNA: TGTGCCAGCAGCTGGACAGACACCGGGGAGCTGTTTTTT
clone size: once; V gene: TRBV2; J gene: TRBJ2-7; D gene: .; CDR3 protein: CASSHGIYYEQYF; CDR3 DNA: TGTGCCAGCAGTCACGGGATTTACTACGAGCAGTACTTC
clone size: few; V gene: TRBV27; J gene: TRBJ2-7; D gene: .; CDR3 protein: CASSLSRTASREQYF; CDR3 DNA: TGTGCCAGCAGTTTATCGAGGACGGCTTCTAGGGAGCAGTACTTC
clone size: .; V gene: TRBV6-1; J gene: TRBJ2-5; D gene: TRBD2; CDR3 protein: CASSELPEREVGETQYF; CDR3 DNA: TGTGCCAGCAGTGAATTACCAGAGCGGGAGGTCGGAGAGACCCAGTACTTC